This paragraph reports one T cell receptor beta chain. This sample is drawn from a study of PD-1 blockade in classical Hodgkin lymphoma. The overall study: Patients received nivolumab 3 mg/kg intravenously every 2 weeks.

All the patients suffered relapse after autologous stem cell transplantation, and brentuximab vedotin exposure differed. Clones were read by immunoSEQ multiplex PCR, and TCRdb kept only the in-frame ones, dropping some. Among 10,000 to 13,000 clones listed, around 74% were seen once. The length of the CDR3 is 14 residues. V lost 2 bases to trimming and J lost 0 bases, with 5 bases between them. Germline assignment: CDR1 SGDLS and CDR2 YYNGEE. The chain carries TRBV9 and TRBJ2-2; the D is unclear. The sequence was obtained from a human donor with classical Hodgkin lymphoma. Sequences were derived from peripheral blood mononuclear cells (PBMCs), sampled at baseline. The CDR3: CASSVRPNTGELFF. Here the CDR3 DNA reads TGTGCCAGCAGCGTCCGTCCGAACACCGGGGAGCTGTTTTTT.